The clone carrying this T cell receptor (beta chain) was counted ten times or more. Germline V gives CDR1 SQVTM, CDR2 ANQGSEA. Trimming cost V 6 bases and J 2 bases; bases outside gene matches: 7. This CDR3 spans 13 amino acids. The entry originates in a study of T-cell reconstitution after alpha-beta-depleted transplantation in children. Construction of the TCRbeta library involved unique molecular identifiers. TCRdb reprocessed the PCR reads with MiXCR, giving one entry per CDR3 protein. This table has approximately 640,000 distinct CDR3 sequences, around a sixth appearing once. Sequenced material: PBMCs from the stem cell graft donor, taken from the stem cell graft. The chain has TRBV29-1 and TRBJ2-7, with TRBD1 matching 7 bases. This receptor was taken from a human donor who donated a stem cell graft to a child with acute myeloid leukemia. In nucleotides, the CDR3 is TGCAGCGTAGGGACAGCCATAACCTACGAGCAGTACTTC. Its protein is CSVGTAITYEQYF.